The 21 T cell receptor beta chains below come from one sample, sequenced in a study of prognosis after radiotherapy for stage I lung cancer. Genomic DNA was subjected to two-round multiplex PCR for amplification of TCR beta CDR3. Primers targeting each individual TRBV and TRBJ gene were applied in first-round PCR. TCRdb analysed the multiplex PCR reads with MiXCR anew, one entry per CDR3 protein. The table has some 11,000 distinct CDR3 sequences, less than 65% seen once. The specimen comprised PBMCs, sampled before or after stereotactic body radiation therapy (not recorded which). These receptors were collected from a donor over 45 with non-small cell lung cancer.

By its share, this clonotype is medium-sized (0.01 to 0.1%). The J gene is TRBJ2-3, the V gene TRBV30; D gene uncertain. Germline V gene sequence: CDR1 GTSNPN, CDR2 SVGIG (reference sequence). V was clipped by 2 bases and J by 2 bases, with 11 bases between them. The CDR3 runs to 14 residues. CDR3 protein: CAWSLTLPTDTQYF. CDR3 coding DNA: TGTGCCTGGAGTTTGACTCTCCCCACAGATACGCAGTATTTT.

Comments on this clonotype: Since the CDR3 does not end with the conserved phenylalanine or tryptophan, this likely comes from a read error. The chain carries TRBV6-1 and TRBJ1-2, with D unresolved. CDR1 and CDR2 from the germline V gene are MNHNS and SASEGT. The CDR3 is made up of 13 amino acids. The V end lost 5 bases, the J end lost 7 bases, and 14 bases lay between the germline ends. The CDR3 DNA sequence: TGTGCCAGCAGTAACGCATTGACTGCTGGCTACACCTTA. Translating gives CASSNALTAGYTL.

By share, this clonotype counts as medium-sized. V and J are TRBV4-2 and TRBJ1-3; D is unresolved. The V and J ends lost 0 bases and 0 bases respectively, with 3 bases between them. Germline V gives CDR1 LGHNA, CDR2 YNFKEQ. The CDR3 consists of 14 residues. The DNA for the CDR3 is TGTGCCAGCAGCCAAGATTACTCTGGAAACACCATATATTTT. Its protein product is CASSQDYSGNTIYF.

This clonotype counts as medium-sized. This chain uses TRBV4-1 with TRBJ1-5; D is undetermined. CDR3 length: 16 residues. The germline V and J ends were trimmed by 1 base and 4 bases, with 14 bases remaining between them. The germline V gene encodes CDR1 MGHRA and CDR2 YSYEKL. The CDR3 protein is CASSQVQVNPNQPQHF. CDR3 coding DNA: TGCGCCAGCAGCCAAGTTCAAGTTAATCCAAATCAGCCCCAGCATTTT.

This clonotype appeared once. V usage is TRBV2 and J usage is TRBJ1-5; the D gene is possibly TRBD1 (6 bases). The V gene's germline CDR1 is SNHLY and CDR2 FYNNEI. V lost 8 bases to trimming and J lost 7 bases, with 18 bases between them. This CDR3 comprises 14 residues. The CDR3 region has the DNA TGTGCCAGCCGGGGAGGGGGGACCGGACAGCCCCAGCATTTT. It yields the protein CASRGGGTGQPQHF. The whole variable domain, filled in from reference TRBV2 and TRBJ1-5, reads EPEVTQTPSHQVTQMGQEVILRCVPISNHLYFYWYRQILGQKVEFLVSFYNNEISEKSEIFDDQFSVERPDGSNFTLKIRSTKLEDSAMYFCASRGGGTGQPQHFGDGTRLSIL.

Only a few counts were recorded for this clonotype. With a far larger clone one base away, a read error is the likely cause. The J gene is TRBJ1-5, the V gene TRBV6-6; a possible D gene is TRBD1 (5 bases). This CDR3 region has 15 residues. Germline assignment: CDR1 MNHNY and CDR2 SVGAGI (reference sequence). With 0 bases removed from V and 5 bases from J, the gap between germline ends came to 11 bases. CDR3 nucleotides: TGTGCCAGCAGTTACTCGAGACAGATGTATCAGCCCCAGCATTTT. The encoded protein is CASSYSRQMYQPQHF.

By sample share, this clonotype is medium-sized. The V call is TRBV5-1, the J call TRBJ2-2; 9 bases fit TRBD1. The trim removed 0 bases at V and 5 bases at J, leaving 5 bases unmatched. Per the germline V gene, CDR1 is SGHRS and CDR2 is YFSETQ. CDR3 length: 16 amino acids. The CDR3 here is CASSLVATGGTGELFF. CDR3 sequence (DNA): TGCGCCAGCAGCTTGGTGGCGACAGGGGGGACCGGGGAGCTGTTTTTT. The complete variable domain, with remaining parts taken from reference TRBV5-1 and TRBJ2-2, reads KAGVTQTPRYLIKTRGQQVTLSCSPISGHRSVSWYQQTPGQGLQFLFEYFSETQRNKGNFPGRFSGRQFSNSRSEMNVSTLELGDSALYLCASSLVATGGTGELFFGEGSRLTVL.

Judged by abundance, this clonotype is medium-sized. The rearrangement uses TRBV29-1 and TRBJ2-7; 7 positions match TRBD1. CDR1 is SQVTM and CDR2 is ANQGSEA in the germline V gene. The CDR3 is made up of 12 amino acids. V shed 6 bases and J 2 bases; nucleotides not matched to a gene: 4. For the CDR3, the DNA is TGCAGCGTGCTTCAGGGGGCCTACGAGCAGTACTTC. This encodes CSVLQGAYEQYF.

By sample share, this clonotype is medium-sized. V gene TRBV12-3 or TRBV12-4 combines with J gene TRBJ1-1, with a weak D call TRBD1 (5 bases). The CDR3 is made up of 16 amino acids. Between the trimmed V and J ends, which lost 5 bases and 4 bases, there was a span of 20 bases. The CDR3 DNA is TGTGCCAGCAGTCCCCAAGACAGAACGGTGCGCACTGAAGCTTTCTTT. It translates to CASSPQDRTVRTEAFF.

With regard to this clonotype: An end of the junction differs from the germline gene, which may be a read error. The genes are TRBV6-8 and TRBJ2-7; maybe TRBD2 (6 bases). Germline CDR1 reads MNHGY; CDR2 reads SAAAGT. CDR3 length equals 14 residues. CDR3 DNA sequence: TGTGCCAGAAGTTATACGGGAGAGGGATTAGAGCAGTACTTC. Protein sequence: CARSYTGEGLEQYF.

This clonotype was observed at least ten times. V usage is TRBV14 and J usage is TRBJ1-2; 7 bases are a match to TRBD1. Trimming cost V 4 bases and J 5 bases; bases outside gene matches: 7. This CDR3 comprises 14 residues. Germline V CDR1 and CDR2: SGHDN, FVKESK. The CDR3 coding sequence is TGTGCCAGCAGCCCGATGAAGGGGGCATATGGCTACACCTTC. Translated: CASSPMKGAYGYTF.

By sample share, this clonotype is medium-sized. The genes are TRBV11-2 and TRBJ2-1, with D perhaps TRBD1 or TRBD2 (6 bases each). V was pared by 2 bases and J by 7 bases, with 15 bases between. In germline, CDR1 is SGHAT, CDR2 FQNNGV. The CDR3 is 15 amino acids. CDR3 loop: CASSLSGGPWNEQFF. The CDR3 DNA is TGTGCCAGCAGCTTATCTGGGGGGCCGTGGAATGAGCAGTTCTTC.

This chain links TRBV29-1 with TRBJ1-1; a weak D match, TRBD1 (6 bases). In germline, CDR1 is SQVTM, CDR2 ANQGSEA. The ends were cut back, 7 bases at V and 2 bases at J, with 26 bases in the middle. The CDR3 sequence is 17 residues long. CDR3: CSASPWPPRGPNTEAFF. The DNA of the CDR3 is TGCAGCGCTTCGCCGTGGCCCCCCAGGGGCCCAAACACTGAAGCTTTCTTT.

This clonotype is medium-sized by share. The genes are TRBV6-1 and TRBJ1-1; no reliable D call. The germline gives CDR1 MNHNS, CDR2 SASEGT. The V end was cut by 5 bases, the J end by 0 bases, with 7 bases between. The CDR3 covers 13 residues. The CDR3 is CASSPTMNTEAFF. Here the CDR3 DNA reads TGTGCCAGCAGTCCGACTATGAACACTGAAGCTTTCTTT.

Worth noting for this clonotype: A read error likely explains this, since a far larger clone differs by one base. The chain couples TRBV28 to TRBJ2-2; maybe TRBD1 (6 bases). V lost 8 bases to trimming and J lost 5 bases, with 15 bases between them. This CDR3 has 14 amino acids. Germline lookup yields CDR1 MDHEN and CDR2 SYDVKM. In DNA, the CDR3 is TGTGCCAGCCTGGCAGGGGTATTTACCGGGGAGCTGTTTTTT. Translated, it gives CASLAGVFTGELFF.

The chain carries TRBV5-5 and TRBJ1-2, with D tentatively TRBD1 (5 bases). Germline V gene data show CDR1 as SGHKS and CDR2 as YYEKEE (reference sequence). The CDR3 length is 15 residues. The CDR3 is CSNSSTGSANYGYTF. The CDR3 nucleotides read TGTTCCAACAGCTCCACAGGCTCAGCTAACTATGGCTACACCTTC.

The V call is TRBV20-1, the J call TRBJ1-6; tentatively, D is TRBD1 (5 bases). This CDR3 is 14 amino acids long. The germline V and J ends were trimmed by 3 bases and 7 bases, with 13 bases remaining between them. In germline, CDR1 is DFQATT, CDR2 SNEGSKA (reference sequence). The CDR3 DNA reads TGCAGTGCTAGGGTGGCCGGGGCCAATTCACCCCTCCACTTT. Its protein is CSARVAGANSPLHF.

V is TRBV7-8 and J is TRBJ1-4; no clear D gene. This CDR3 is built from 15 residues. Germline lookup yields CDR1 SGHVS and CDR2 FQNEAQ. Trimming left V 3 bases short and J 4 bases short, with 12 bases between. The CDR3 sequence: CASSFLRRNNEKLFF. The CDR3 nucleotides read TGTGCCAGCAGCTTCTTGAGACGGAATAATGAAAAACTGTTTTTT.

By proportion, this clonotype is medium-sized. CDR3 in DNA: TGTGCCAGCAGTACAGGGTCGGAAAACACCATATATTTT. Its translation is CASSTGSENTIYF. The V gene is TRBV9, the J gene TRBJ1-3; D may be TRBD1 (6 bases). The CDR3 runs 13 residues. From germline, CDR1 is SGDLS and CDR2 YYNGEE. Trimming took 5 bases from V and 6 from J, leaving 12 bases between them.

In its sample, this clonotype was seen many times. The genes are TRBV29-1 and TRBJ1-3; D call uncertain. Per germline, CDR1 SQVTM and CDR2 ANQGSEA. The CDR3 spans 12 residues. V was trimmed by 3 bases and J by 1 base, leaving 4 bases between them. The CDR3 spells CSVESSGNTIYF. Here the CDR3 DNA reads TGCAGCGTTGAGAGTTCTGGAAACACCATATATTTT.

This clonotype was seen ten or more times. The rearrangement uses TRBV7-9 and TRBJ1-1, with unresolved D. V was clipped by 1 base and J by 1 base, with 1 base between them. Per germline, CDR1 SEHNR and CDR2 FQNEAQ (reference sequence). The CDR3 is made up of 12 amino acids. In DNA form, the CDR3 reads TGTGCCAGCAGCTTAGAGAACACTGAAGCTTTCTTT. The encoded protein is CASSLENTEAFF.